A selection of T cell receptor beta chains follows, all from one sample in a study of blood T cell repertoires in COVID-19. The repertoire was sequenced with immunoSEQ multiplex PCR; TCRdb's copy has only in-frame clones and lacks some. Of about 130,000 clones in the sample, around 74% were seen once. The sample was peripheral blood. The origin of the receptors is an elderly man with COVID-19, enrolled during active disease. Both conserved end residues are part of each CDR3. The D gene is left open where the match is weak. Clone size appears in some rows only: once, few, many, or a class for an expanded clone.

V	D	J	size	DNA	CDR3
TRBV28	TRBD2	TRBJ2-7	NA	TGTGCCAGCAGGGCCCCGGGACTACCAACCTACGAGCAGTACTTC	CASRAPGLPTYEQYF
TRBV6-6	TRBD2	TRBJ2-5	NA	TGTGCCAGCAGTTATATGGCGGGAGGTTCAGCCGAGACCCAGTACTTC	CASSYMAGGSAETQYF
TRBV18	TRBD2	TRBJ2-5	once	TGTGCCAGCTCACCAGCGGGAGGGCCTCGGGAGACCCAGTACTTC	CASSPAGGPRETQYF
TRBV5-1	TRBD1	TRBJ2-6	NA	TGCGCCAGCAGCTTACAGGGGTCCTCTGGGGCCAACGTCCTGACTTTC	CASSLQGSSGANVLTF
TRBV6-5	NA	TRBJ1-5	NA	TGTGCCAGCAGTTACTCGAGTACTCAGCCCCAGCATTTT	CASSYSSTQPQHF
TRBV7-9	TRBD1	TRBJ1-1	NA	TGTGCCAGCAGCGATGGGACAGGGAGGGACACTGAAGCTTTCTTT	CASSDGTGRDTEAFF
TRBV7-9	NA	TRBJ2-5	NA	TGTGCCAGCAGCTTAATTGCCGTCGGGAGCTTCCAAGAGACCCAGTACTTC	CASSLIAVGSFQETQYF
TRBV5-5	NA	TRBJ2-7	NA	TGTGCCAGCAGCTTATGGGAGGCGGCCTACGAGCAGTACTTC	CASSLWEAAYEQYF
TRBV28	TRBD1	TRBJ1-5	NA	TGTGCCAGCAGTTTACCGGGACAGGGAGGGAGACAGCCCCAGCATTTT	CASSLPGQGGRQPQHF
TRBV28	TRBD1	TRBJ1-1	once	TGTGCCAGCAGCATAACGGGACAGGGGGATGAAGCTTTCTTT	CASSITGQGDEAFF
TRBV4-3	NA	TRBJ1-1	NA	TGCGCCAGCAGCCAAGCATCAGGGAACACTGAAGCTTTCTTT	CASSQASGNTEAFF
TRBV6-6	TRBD1	TRBJ2-3	few	TGTGCCAGCAGTCGGGGACAGGGGCGCACAGATACGCAGTATTTT	CASSRGQGRTDTQYF
TRBV11-3	TRBD2	TRBJ2-1	NA	TGTGCCAGCGGCAGGACTAGCGGGAGTCGGAATGAGCAGTTCTTC	CASGRTSGSRNEQFF
TRBV2	NA	TRBJ2-5	once	TGTGCCAGCAGCGGTGATGCTAGTGGAGAGACCCAGTACTTC	CASSGDASGETQYF
TRBV24-1	TRBD1	TRBJ2-1	many	TGTGCCACCAGTGATTTAGGGACAGGGGGCTCAGATGAGCAGTTCTTC	CATSDLGTGGSDEQFF
TRBV5-1	TRBD2	TRBJ2-3	NA	TGCGCCAGCAGCTGGCAAGCGGGAGGGGCAGATACGCAGTATTTT	CASSWQAGGADTQYF
TRBV7-6	TRBD1	TRBJ2-1	NA	TGTGCCAGCAGCCCTGAAGGGGGCGGATCCTACAATGAGCAGTTCTTC	CASSPEGGGSYNEQFF
TRBV27	NA	TRBJ2-5	NA	TGTGCCAGCAGTTTATGGGGGAGCCGGGGGGAGACCCAGTACTTC	CASSLWGSRGETQYF
TRBV27	NA	TRBJ2-4	NA	TGTGCCAGCAGTTTAGTAGCTAATTACCGACCCTCTATTCAGTACTTC	CASSLVANYRPSIQYF
TRBV4-3	TRBD1	TRBJ2-2	NA	TGCGCCAGCAGCCAAGATCGAGCTGAGGGGACAGTATTCACCGGGGAGCTGTTTTTT	CASSQDRAEGTVFTGELFF
TRBV4-1	NA	TRBJ1-3	NA	TGCGCCAGCAGCCACGGGGGGCCGATAGCTGGAAACACCATATATTTT	CASSHGGPIAGNTIYF
TRBV6-5	NA	TRBJ2-7	NA	TGTGCCACCACTGGTTCGGACAGCTACGAGCAGTACTTC	CATTGSDSYEQYF
TRBV15	NA	TRBJ1-5	few	TGTGCCACCAGCACAGCCCTGGGGGGTCAGCCCCAGCATTTT	CATSTALGGQPQHF
TRBV7-2	NA	TRBJ2-7	NA	TGTGCCAGCAGCAGTTATGGCGCGGCCCCCTACGAGCAGTACTTC	CASSSYGAAPYEQYF
TRBV27	NA	TRBJ2-7	NA	TGTGCCAGCAGTTTCCTCTACGAGCAGTACTTC	CASSFLYEQYF
TRBV10-3	NA	TRBJ1-5	NA	TGTGCCATCAGACAGGAAGGGCAGCCCCAGCATTTT	CAIRQEGQPQHF
TRBV19	NA	TRBJ1-5	NA	TGTGCCAGTAGTATAGATAGGTCGGGTCATATACGGTTGCCCCAGCATTTT	CASSIDRSGHIRLPQHF
TRBV5-1	NA	TRBJ1-1	NA	TGCGCCAGCAGTATAGACGGCGTGAGGATTAACACTGAAGCTTTCTTT	CASSIDGVRINTEAFF
TRBV28	NA	TRBJ1-5	NA	TGTGCCAGCAGACCTGGGGGGAGCAATCAGCCCCAGCATTTT	CASRPGGSNQPQHF
TRBV18	NA	TRBJ2-3	NA	TGTGCCAGCTCACCACTGGCGGAGCGCACAGATACGCAGTATTTT	CASSPLAERTDTQYF
TRBV28	NA	TRBJ2-6	NA	TGTGCCAGCAGTTACGCGAACTCTGGGGCCAACGTCCTGACTTTC	CASSYANSGANVLTF
TRBV9	TRBD2	TRBJ2-2	few	TGTGCCAGCAGCGCGACCGGGACTAGCATTAGCGGGGAGCTGTTTTTT	CASSATGTSISGELFF
TRBV9	TRBD1	TRBJ1-2	few	TGTGCCAGCAGCGTAGCCCAGACAGGGGAGAGTGGCTACACCTTC	CASSVAQTGESGYTF
TRBV7-9	NA	TRBJ2-5	NA	TGTGCCAGCAGCTTCTCCGGAGGACGGAGAGAGACCCAGTACTTC	CASSFSGGRRETQYF
TRBV5-1	TRBD1	TRBJ2-5	few	TGCGCCAGCAGCCCGGGACAGGGGAGAGTTAGCCAAGAGACCCAGTACTTC	CASSPGQGRVSQETQYF
TRBV19	TRBD2	TRBJ2-2	NA	TGTGCCAGTAGCGTATCGGCGGCTAGCGGGAGGCTCACCGGGGAGCTGTTTTTT	CASSVSAASGRLTGELFF
TRBV28	NA	TRBJ2-1	NA	TGTGCCAGCAGTTTTCCGGAGACTCTTCACAATGAGCAGTTCTTC	CASSFPETLHNEQFF
TRBV5-1	NA	TRBJ2-3	NA	TGCGCCAGCAGTACCGGGAACCCTTTCACAGATACGCAGTATTTT	CASSTGNPFTDTQYF
TRBV10-3	TRBD2	TRBJ2-5	once	TGTGCCATCACTCCGGGGAGCGGGAGAGAAGAGACCCAGTACTTC	CAITPGSGREETQYF
TRBV21-1	NA	TRBJ2-2	NA	TGTGCCAGCAGCAAGAGGGGAGGGATTCCCGGGGAGCTGTTTTTT	CASSKRGGIPGELFF
TRBV19	TRBD1	TRBJ1-2	NA	TGTGCCAGTAGCCTATACCCCCAGGGGGGCCACAGCAGCGGCTACACCTTC	CASSLYPQGGHSSGYTF
TRBV19	TRBD1	TRBJ1-1	NA	TGTGCCAGTAGTACGGGACAGGGGATAATGAACACTGAAGCTTTCTTT	CASSTGQGIMNTEAFF
TRBV11-2	TRBD1	TRBJ2-7	NA	TGTGCCAGCAGCTTTCAGGGGGCATACTACGAGCAGTACTTC	CASSFQGAYYEQYF
TRBV27	NA	TRBJ1-4	NA	TGTGCCAGCAGTATACAGTTGAATGAAAAACTGTTTTTT	CASSIQLNEKLFF
TRBV12-3/TRBV12-4	TRBD2	TRBJ2-2	few	TGTGCCAGCAGTACGACTAGCCGGGAGCTGTTTTTT	CASSTTSRELFF